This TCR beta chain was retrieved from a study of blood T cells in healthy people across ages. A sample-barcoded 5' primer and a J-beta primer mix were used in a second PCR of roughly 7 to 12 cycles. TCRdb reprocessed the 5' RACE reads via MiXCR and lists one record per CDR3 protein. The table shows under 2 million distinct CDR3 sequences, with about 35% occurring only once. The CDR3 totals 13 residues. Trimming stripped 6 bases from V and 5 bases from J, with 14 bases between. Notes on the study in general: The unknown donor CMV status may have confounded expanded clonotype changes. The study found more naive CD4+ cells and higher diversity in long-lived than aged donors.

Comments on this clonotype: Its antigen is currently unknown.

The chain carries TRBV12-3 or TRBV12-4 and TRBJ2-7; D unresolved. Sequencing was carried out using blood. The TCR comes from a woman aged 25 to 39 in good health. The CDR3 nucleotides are TGTGCCAGCAGCCCCCTGGTCCGCGACGAGCAGTACTTC. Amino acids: CASSPLVRDEQYF.